Included here is one T cell receptor (beta chain) sequence, with context. The sample comes from a study of shared clonotypes between healthy human individuals. Trimming pared 4 bases from V and 0 bases from J, leaving 13 bases between. In germline, CDR1 is MDHEN, CDR2 SYDVKM. The length of the CDR3 is 15 residues. In the naive CD8 group, cells lacked CD45RO and were positively selected for CCR7, so terminally differentiated effector memory CD45RA+ cells were left out. This table comes from immunoSEQ multiplex PCR, and its TCRdb copy is limited to in-frame clones, with some not included. Of hundreds of thousands of clones in the sample, nearly 95% were seen once.

V is TRBV28 and J is TRBJ2-7; D possibly corresponds to TRBD1 (5 bases). This TCR was sampled from a young man in good health. Sequencing was done on a sample of naive CD8+ T cells sorted from blood. The CDR3 loop reads CASSWGQTSSYEQYF. Written as DNA, the CDR3 is TGTGCCAGCAGTTGGGGCCAGACGAGCTCCTACGAGCAGTACTTC. The variable domain in full, completed from reference TRBV28 and TRBJ2-7, reads DVKVTQSSRYLVKRTGEKVFLECVQDMDHENMFWYRQDPGLGLRLIYFSYDVKMKEKGDIPEGYSVSREKKERFSLILESASTNQTSMYLCASSWGQTSSYEQYFGPGTRLTVT.